The clone carrying this T cell receptor beta chain has a handful of counts. Its antigen is as yet unknown. Trimming removed 1 base at V and 8 bases at J, with 15 bases between. Germline V gene lookup returns CDR1 MNHNS and CDR2 SASEGT. CDR3 length equals 15 residues. The data are from a study of cytomegalovirus exposure and HLA in healthy donors. Whole-study results and caveats: A missense DCLRE1C variant was associated with V- and J-gene trimming of TCR beta chains in a later analysis, and an independent cohort replicated the association. Productive status was seen about 90% or about 30% of the time for most TCR beta V segments in an earlier analysis.

In the PCR, 60 Vbeta and 13 Jbeta primers were used. Repertoires were generated with immunoSEQ multiplex PCR, while TCRdb's copy carries only in-frame clones and drops some. Of about 100,000 clones in the sample, 60% to 85% are singletons; the top ten hold about 5%. V gene TRBV6-1 combines with J gene TRBJ2-1; no clear D gene. The sequenced sample was PBMCs. This sequence originates from a female donor in good health and CMV-seropositive. CDR3 region: CASSEGLVGQDEQFF. CDR3 bases: TGTGCCAGCAGTGAAGGTTTGGTCGGTCAGGATGAGCAGTTCTTC.